Presented here are 11 T cell receptor beta chains from one specimen sequenced in a study of follicular helper T cells after annual influenza vaccination. Profiled with immunoSEQ multiplex PCR; TCRdb holds only in-frame clones, not every one. The repertoire includes about 11,000 clones, over 75% of them detected once, and about 0.87% sits in the top ten. The sample was CXCR5- memory CD4+ T cells sorted from blood, taken 6 weeks after influenza vaccination. These receptors were taken from an adult who received the influenza vaccine.

The gene calls are TRBV5-5 and TRBJ1-2; TRBD1 matches at 7 bases. This CDR3 is built from 16 residues. V lost 2 bases, J lost 0 bases, and 7 bases stayed unmatched. Germline V gene sequence: CDR1 SGHKS, CDR2 YYEKEE (reference sequence). CDR3 amino acids: CASSLISGTANYGYTF. The CDR3 nucleotides are TGTGCCAGCAGCTTAATCTCCGGGACAGCTAACTATGGCTACACCTTC. Supplemented by reference TRBV5-5 and TRBJ1-2, the full variable domain reads DAGVTQSPTHLIKTRGQQVTLRCSPISGHKSVSWYQQVLGQGPQFIFQYYEKEERGRGNFPDRFSARQFPNYSSELNVNALLLGDSALYLCASSLISGTANYGYTFGSGTRLTVV.

The chain joins TRBV6-1 to TRBJ2-5; 10 bases line up with TRBD2. The CDR3 is 16 amino acids. J lost 1 base, V lost 1 base, and 3 bases had no gene match. In germline, CDR1 is MNHNS, CDR2 SASEGT. In DNA, the CDR3 is TGTGCCAGCAGTGAAGGTCCTAGCGGGGGCCAAGAGACCCAGTACTTC. This codes for CASSEGPSGGQETQYF.

The chain combines TRBV7-2 with TRBJ1-5; perhaps TRBD1 as D (5 bases). The CDR3 extends over 16 amino acids. The germline V and J ends were trimmed by 1 base and 0 bases, with 10 bases remaining between them. Germline lookup yields CDR1 SGHTA and CDR2 FQGNSA. CDR3 sequence: CASSLETAPSNQPQHF. CDR3 bases: TGTGCCAGCAGCTTAGAGACAGCTCCTAGCAATCAGCCCCAGCATTTT. Full variable domain (remainder filled in from reference TRBV7-2 and TRBJ1-5): GAGVSQSPSNKVTEKGKDVELRCDPISGHTALYWYRQSLGQGLEFLIYFQGNSAPDKSGLPSDRFSAERTGGSVSTLTIQRTQQEDSAVYLCASSLETAPSNQPQHFGDGTRLSIL.

The chain employs TRBV10-3 and TRBJ2-5; weak D call: TRBD2 (7 bases). V lost 8 bases and J lost 4, with 14 bases in between. Germline lookup yields CDR1 ENHRY and CDR2 SYGVKD. The CDR3 runs 13 residues. Here the CDR3 reads CAIGGAGGETQYF. The DNA of the CDR3 is TGTGCCATCGGGGGGGCAGGAGGAGAGACCCAGTACTTC.

The V gene is TRBV5-1, the J gene TRBJ2-2; TRBD2 matches at 8 bases. The CDR3 spans 16 residues. Germline CDR1 is SGHRS and CDR2 is YFSETQ. After removal of 4 bases from V and 6 bases from J, the junction contained 11 bases not matched to a gene. DNA of the CDR3: TGCGCCAGCAGCCTGTCGGGGGGGCCCCGATCCGGGGAGCTGTTTTTT. Translating gives CASSLSGGPRSGELFF.

This chain joins TRBV10-3 and TRBJ2-1, with 7 bases matching TRBD2. Germline CDR1 reads ENHRY; CDR2 reads SYGVKD. The CDR3 contains 14 residues. V was clipped by 10 bases and J by 5 bases; unmatched bases: 11. CDR3 sequence: CATTGGSYNNEQFF. In DNA, the CDR3 is TGTGCCACGACGGGGGGATCTTACAACAATGAGCAGTTCTTC.

This clone was seen more than once but under ten times. The J gene is TRBJ1-2, the V gene TRBV7-3; D remains ambiguous. The CDR3 contains 13 residues. Trimming cost V 5 bases and J 7 bases, with 14 bases left between them. Germline CDR1 is SGHTA and CDR2 is FQGTGA. DNA for the CDR3: TGTGCCAGCAGCCTAGAGGCGGCTAGTGGCTACACCTTC. Its translation is CASSLEAASGYTF.

The gene calls are TRBV6-1 and TRBJ1-1; a weak D match, TRBD1 (5 bases). Trimming shortened V by 7 bases and J by 7 bases, and 22 bases separated the two germline ends. CDR3 length: 15 amino acids. Looked up from germline, CDR1 is MNHNS and CDR2 is SASEGT. CDR3 DNA sequence: TGTGCCAGCACACCCAGGACAACACTGATAGTTGAAGCTTTCTTT. It specifies CASTPRTTLIVEAFF.

V is TRBV11-3 and J is TRBJ2-1; D is possibly TRBD2 (7 bases). Germline CDR1 reads SGHNT; CDR2 reads YENEEA. CDR3 length: 14 residues. Trimming removed 5 bases at V and 2 bases at J, with 10 bases between. CDR3 sequence: CASSLGGPYNEQFF. The CDR3 DNA follows: TGTGCCAGCAGCCTCGGGGGGCCCTACAATGAGCAGTTCTTC.

V gene TRBV5-1 combines with J gene TRBJ2-3, with D maybe TRBD1 (5 bases). Trimming pared 0 bases from V and 2 bases from J, leaving 10 bases between. Germline V gives CDR1 SGHRS, CDR2 YFSETQ. The CDR3 contains 15 residues. The DNA of the CDR3 is TGCGCCAGCAGCTTGGGCAGGGTAACCACAGATACGCAGTATTTT. This encodes CASSLGRVTTDTQYF.

This clone appeared a single time. The chain carries TRBV7-9 and TRBJ2-5; TRBD2 matches at 12 bases. CDR1 and CDR2 (germline): SEHNR, FQNEAQ (reference sequence). With V trimmed by 7 bases and J by 2 bases, 5 bases remained unmatched. The CDR3 covers 15 residues. CDR3 loop: CASTRTSGTQETQYF. CDR3 coding DNA: TGTGCCAGCACGAGGACTAGCGGGACTCAAGAGACCCAGTACTTC.